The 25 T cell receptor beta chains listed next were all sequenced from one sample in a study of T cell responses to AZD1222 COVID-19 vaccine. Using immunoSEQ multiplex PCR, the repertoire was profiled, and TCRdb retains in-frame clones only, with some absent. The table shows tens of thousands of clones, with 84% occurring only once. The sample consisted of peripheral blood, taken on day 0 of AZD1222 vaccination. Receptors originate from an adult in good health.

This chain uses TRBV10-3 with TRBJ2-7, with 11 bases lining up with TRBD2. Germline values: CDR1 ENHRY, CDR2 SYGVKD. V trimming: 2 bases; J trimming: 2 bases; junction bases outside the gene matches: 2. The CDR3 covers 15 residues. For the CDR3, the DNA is TGTGCCATCAGTGAGGGACTAGCGGGCCCCTACGAGCAGTACTTC. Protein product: CAISEGLAGPYEQYF.

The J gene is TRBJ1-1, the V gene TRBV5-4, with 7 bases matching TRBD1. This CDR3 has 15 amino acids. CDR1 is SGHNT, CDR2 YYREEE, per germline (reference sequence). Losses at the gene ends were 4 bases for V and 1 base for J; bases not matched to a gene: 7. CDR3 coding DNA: TGTGCCAGCAGCCCGGGACAGTTTACGAACACTGAAGCTTTCTTT. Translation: CASSPGQFTNTEAFF. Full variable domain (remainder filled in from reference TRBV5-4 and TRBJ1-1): ETGVTQSPTHLIKTRGQQVTLRCSSQSGHNTVSWYQQALGQGPQFIFQYYREEENGRGNFPPRFSGLQFPNYSSELNVNALELDDSALYLCASSPGQFTNTEAFFGQGTRLTVV.

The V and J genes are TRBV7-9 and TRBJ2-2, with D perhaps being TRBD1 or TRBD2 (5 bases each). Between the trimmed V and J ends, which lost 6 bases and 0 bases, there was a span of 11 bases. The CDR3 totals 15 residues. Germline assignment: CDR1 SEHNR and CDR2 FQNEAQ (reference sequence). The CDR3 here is CASRDGASNTGELFF. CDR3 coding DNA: TGTGCCAGCAGGGACGGGGCCTCGAACACCGGGGAGCTGTTTTTT.

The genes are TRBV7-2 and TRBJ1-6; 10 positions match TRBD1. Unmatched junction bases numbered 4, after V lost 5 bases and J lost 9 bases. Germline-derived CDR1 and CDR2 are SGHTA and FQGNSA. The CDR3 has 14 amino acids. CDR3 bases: TGTGCCAGCAGCACCGGGACAGGGGTTTCACCCCTCCACTTT. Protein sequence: CASSTGTGVSPLHF.

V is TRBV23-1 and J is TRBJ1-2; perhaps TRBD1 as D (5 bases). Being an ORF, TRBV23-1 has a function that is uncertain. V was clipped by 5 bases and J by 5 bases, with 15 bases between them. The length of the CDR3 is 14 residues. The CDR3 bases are TGCGCCAGCAGTTGGTCAGGGTCTACGTATGGCTACACCTTC. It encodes CASSWSGSTYGYTF.

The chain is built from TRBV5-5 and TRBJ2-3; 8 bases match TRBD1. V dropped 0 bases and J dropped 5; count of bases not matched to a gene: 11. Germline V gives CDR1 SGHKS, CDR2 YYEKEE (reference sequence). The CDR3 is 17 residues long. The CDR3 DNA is TGTGCCAGCAGCTTGGTGCAGGGGGCTTCTAATGAAGATACGCAGTATTTT. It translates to CASSLVQGASNEDTQYF. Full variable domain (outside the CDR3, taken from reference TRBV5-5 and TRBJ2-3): DAGVTQSPTHLIKTRGQQVTLRCSPISGHKSVSWYQQVLGQGPQFIFQYYEKEERGRGNFPDRFSARQFPNYSSELNVNALLLGDSALYLCASSLVQGASNEDTQYFGPGTRLTVL.

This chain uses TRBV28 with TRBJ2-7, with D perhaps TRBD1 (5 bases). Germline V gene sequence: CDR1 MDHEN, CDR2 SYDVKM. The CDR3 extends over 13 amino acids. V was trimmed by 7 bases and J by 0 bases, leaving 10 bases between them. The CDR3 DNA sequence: TGTGCCAGCACGAGACAGACCTCCTACGAGCAGTACTTC. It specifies CASTRQTSYEQYF.

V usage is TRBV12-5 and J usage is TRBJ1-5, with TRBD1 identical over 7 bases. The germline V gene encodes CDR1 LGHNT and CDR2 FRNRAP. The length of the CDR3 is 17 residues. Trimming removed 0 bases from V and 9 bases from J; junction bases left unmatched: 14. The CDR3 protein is CASGLVGYQGETGPQHF. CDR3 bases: TGTGCTAGTGGTTTGGTAGGGTATCAGGGGGAGACGGGGCCCCAGCATTTT. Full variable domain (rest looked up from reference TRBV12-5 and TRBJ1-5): DARVTQTPRHKVTEMGQEVTMRCQPILGHNTVFWYRQTMMQGLELLAYFRNRAPLDDSGMPKDRFSAEMPDATLATLKIQPSEPRDSAVYFCASGLVGYQGETGPQHFGDGTRLSIL.

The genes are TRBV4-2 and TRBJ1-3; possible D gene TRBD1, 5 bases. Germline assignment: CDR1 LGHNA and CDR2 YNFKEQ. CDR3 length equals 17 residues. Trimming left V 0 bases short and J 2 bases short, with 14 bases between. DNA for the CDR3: TGTGCCAGCAGCCAAGATCGGGGGGGTTTGACTGGAAACACCATATATTTT. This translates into CASSQDRGGLTGNTIYF.

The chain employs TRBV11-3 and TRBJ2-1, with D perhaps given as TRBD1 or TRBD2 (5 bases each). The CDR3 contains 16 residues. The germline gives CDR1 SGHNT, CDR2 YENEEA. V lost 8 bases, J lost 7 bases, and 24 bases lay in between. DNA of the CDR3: TGTGCCAGCCGTCGGGGTCTAGGGCCTGGGGGTAATGAGCAGTTCTTC. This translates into CASRRGLGPGGNEQFF.

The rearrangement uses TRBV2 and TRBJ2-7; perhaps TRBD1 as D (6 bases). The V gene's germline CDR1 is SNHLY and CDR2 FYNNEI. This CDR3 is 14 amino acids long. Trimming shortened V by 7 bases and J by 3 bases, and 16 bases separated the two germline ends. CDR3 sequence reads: CASNHEGDNYEQYF. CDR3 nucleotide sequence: TGTGCCAGCAACCACGAGGGGGACAACTACGAGCAGTACTTC.

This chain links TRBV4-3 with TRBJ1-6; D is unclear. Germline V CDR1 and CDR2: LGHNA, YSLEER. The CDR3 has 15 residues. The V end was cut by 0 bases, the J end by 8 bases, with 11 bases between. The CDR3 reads CASSQDEGRDSPLHF. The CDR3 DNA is TGCGCCAGCAGCCAAGATGAGGGTAGGGATTCACCCCTCCACTTT.

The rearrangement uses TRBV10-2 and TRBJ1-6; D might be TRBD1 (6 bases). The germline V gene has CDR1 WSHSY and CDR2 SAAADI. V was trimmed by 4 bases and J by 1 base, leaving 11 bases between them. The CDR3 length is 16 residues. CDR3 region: CASSAGALSYNSPLHF. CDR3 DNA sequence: TGCGCCAGCAGTGCGGGGGCGCTATCCTATAATTCACCCCTCCACTTT.

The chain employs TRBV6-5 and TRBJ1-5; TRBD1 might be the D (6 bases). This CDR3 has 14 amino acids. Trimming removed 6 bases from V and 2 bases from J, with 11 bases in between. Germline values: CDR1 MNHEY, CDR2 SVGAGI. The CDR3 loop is CASRKQGGNQPQHF. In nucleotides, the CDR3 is TGTGCCAGCAGAAAACAGGGAGGCAATCAGCCCCAGCATTTT.

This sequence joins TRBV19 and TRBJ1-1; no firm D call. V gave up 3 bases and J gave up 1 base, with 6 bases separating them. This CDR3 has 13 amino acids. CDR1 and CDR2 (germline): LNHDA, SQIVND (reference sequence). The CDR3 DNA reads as TGTGCCAGTAGTATGACGTGGAACACTGAAGCTTTCTTT. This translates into CASSMTWNTEAFF.

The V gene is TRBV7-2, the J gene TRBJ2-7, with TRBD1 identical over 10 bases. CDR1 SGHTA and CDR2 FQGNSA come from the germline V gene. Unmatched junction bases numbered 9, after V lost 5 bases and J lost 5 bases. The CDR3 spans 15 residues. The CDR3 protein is CASSPGGTGVDEQYF. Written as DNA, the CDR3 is TGTGCCAGCAGCCCCGGGGGGACAGGGGTCGACGAGCAGTACTTC. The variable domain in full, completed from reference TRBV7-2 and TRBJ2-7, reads GAGVSQSPSNKVTEKGKDVELRCDPISGHTALYWYRQSLGQGLEFLIYFQGNSAPDKSGLPSDRFSAERTGGSVSTLTIQRTQQEDSAVYLCASSPGGTGVDEQYFGPGTRLTVT.

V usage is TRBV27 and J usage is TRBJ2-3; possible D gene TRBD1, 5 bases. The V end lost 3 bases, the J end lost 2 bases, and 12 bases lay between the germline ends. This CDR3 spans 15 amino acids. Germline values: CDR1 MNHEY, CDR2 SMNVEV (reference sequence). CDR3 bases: TGTGCCAGCAGTTTTGCTTCAGGGCCCACAGATACGCAGTATTTT. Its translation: CASSFASGPTDTQYF.

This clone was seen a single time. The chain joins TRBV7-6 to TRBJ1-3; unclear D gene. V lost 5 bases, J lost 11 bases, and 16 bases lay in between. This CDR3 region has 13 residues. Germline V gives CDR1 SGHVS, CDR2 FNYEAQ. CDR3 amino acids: CASSPVNSGSIYF. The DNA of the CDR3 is TGTGCCAGCAGCCCAGTCAATAGCGGTTCCATATATTTT.

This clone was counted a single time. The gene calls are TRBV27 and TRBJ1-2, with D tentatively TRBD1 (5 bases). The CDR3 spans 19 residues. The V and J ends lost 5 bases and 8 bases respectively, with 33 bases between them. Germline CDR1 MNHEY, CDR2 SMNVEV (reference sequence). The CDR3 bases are TGTGCCAGCAGTGAAAGCCCGGGGACGGGAGTGTTCCCGTGGGAAGGCTACACCTTC. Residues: CASSESPGTGVFPWEGYTF.

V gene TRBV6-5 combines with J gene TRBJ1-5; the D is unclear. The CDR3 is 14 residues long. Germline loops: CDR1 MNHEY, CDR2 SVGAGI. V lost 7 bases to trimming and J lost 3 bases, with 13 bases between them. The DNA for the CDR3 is TGTGCCAGCAAAGACCGGCCCCTCAATCAGCCCCAGCATTTT. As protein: CASKDRPLNQPQHF.

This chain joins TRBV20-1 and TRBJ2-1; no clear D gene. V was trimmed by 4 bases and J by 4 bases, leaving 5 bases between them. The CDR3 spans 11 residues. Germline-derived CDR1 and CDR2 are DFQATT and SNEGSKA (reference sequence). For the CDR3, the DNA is TGCAGTGCTACCGAGTACAATGAGCAGTTCTTC. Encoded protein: CSATEYNEQFF.

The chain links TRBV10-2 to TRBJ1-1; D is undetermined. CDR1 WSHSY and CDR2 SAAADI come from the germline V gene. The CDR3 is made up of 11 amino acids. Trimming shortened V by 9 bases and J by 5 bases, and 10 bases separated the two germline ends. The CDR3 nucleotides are TGCGCCAGTTTGGCCGGGACTGAAGCTTTCTTT. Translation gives CASLAGTEAFF.

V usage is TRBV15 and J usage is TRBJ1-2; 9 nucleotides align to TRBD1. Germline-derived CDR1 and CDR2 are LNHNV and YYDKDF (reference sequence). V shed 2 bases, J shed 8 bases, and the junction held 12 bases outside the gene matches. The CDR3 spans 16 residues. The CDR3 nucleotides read TGTGCCACCAGCAGAACTCAAAGAGGACAGGGGAAGGGCTACACCTTC. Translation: CATSRTQRGQGKGYTF.

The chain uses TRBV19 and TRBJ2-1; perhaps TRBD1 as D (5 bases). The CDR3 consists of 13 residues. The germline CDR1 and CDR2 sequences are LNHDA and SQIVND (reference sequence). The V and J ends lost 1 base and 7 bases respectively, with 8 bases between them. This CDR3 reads CASSIARGNEQFF. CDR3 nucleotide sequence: TGTGCCAGTAGTATAGCAAGGGGAAATGAGCAGTTCTTC.

CDR3 protein: CAWRGPGRNQPQHF. In DNA form, the CDR3 reads TGTGCCTGGAGAGGACCGGGGCGCAATCAGCCCCAGCATTTT. The chain combines TRBV30 with TRBJ1-5, with D possibly being TRBD1 (5 bases). This CDR3 region has 14 residues. V was shortened by 3 bases and J by 2 bases, with 11 bases between the two germline ends. Germline values: CDR1 GTSNPN, CDR2 SVGIG (reference sequence). Using reference TRBV30 and TRBJ1-5 for the parts outside the CDR3, the full variable domain is SQTIHQWPATLVQPVGSPLSLECTVEGTSNPNLYWYRQAAGRGLQLLFYSVGIGQISSEVPQNLSASRPQDRQFILSSKKLLLSDSGFYLCAWRGPGRNQPQHFGDGTRLSIL.